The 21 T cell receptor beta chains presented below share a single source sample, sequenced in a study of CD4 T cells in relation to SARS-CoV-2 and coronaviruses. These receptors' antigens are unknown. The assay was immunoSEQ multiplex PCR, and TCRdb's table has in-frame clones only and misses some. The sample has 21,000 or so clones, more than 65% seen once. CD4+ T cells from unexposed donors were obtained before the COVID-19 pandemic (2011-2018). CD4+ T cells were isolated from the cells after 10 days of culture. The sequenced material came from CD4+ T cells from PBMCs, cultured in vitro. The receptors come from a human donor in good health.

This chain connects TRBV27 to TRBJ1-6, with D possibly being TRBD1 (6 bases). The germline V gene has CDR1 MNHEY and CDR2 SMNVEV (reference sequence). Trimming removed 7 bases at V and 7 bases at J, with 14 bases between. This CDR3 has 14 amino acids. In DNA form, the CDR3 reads TGTGCCAGCACCAAGACAGGAGGGAATTCACCCCTCCACTTT. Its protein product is CASTKTGGNSPLHF.

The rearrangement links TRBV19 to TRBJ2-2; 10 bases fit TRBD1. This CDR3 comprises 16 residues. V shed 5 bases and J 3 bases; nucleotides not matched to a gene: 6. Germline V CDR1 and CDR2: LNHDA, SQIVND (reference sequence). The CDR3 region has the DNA TGTGCCAGTAGTCCCCGACAGGGGGCGGACACCGGGGAGCTGTTTTTT. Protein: CASSPRQGADTGELFF.

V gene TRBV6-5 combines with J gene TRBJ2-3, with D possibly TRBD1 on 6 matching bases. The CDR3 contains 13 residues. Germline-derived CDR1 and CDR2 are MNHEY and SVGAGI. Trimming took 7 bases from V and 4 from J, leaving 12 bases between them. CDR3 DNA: TGTGCCAGCACAGGGGCAGGTTCAGATACGCAGTATTTT. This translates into CASTGAGSDTQYF.

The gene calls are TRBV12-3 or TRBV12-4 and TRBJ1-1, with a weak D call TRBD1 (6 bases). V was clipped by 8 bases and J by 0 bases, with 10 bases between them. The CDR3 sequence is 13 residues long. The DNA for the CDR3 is TGTGCCAGCGAACAGGGAATGAACACTGAAGCTTTCTTT. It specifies CASEQGMNTEAFF.

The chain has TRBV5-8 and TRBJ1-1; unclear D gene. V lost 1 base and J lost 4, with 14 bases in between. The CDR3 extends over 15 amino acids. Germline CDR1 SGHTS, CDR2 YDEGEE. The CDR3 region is CASSLRTLVSTEAFF. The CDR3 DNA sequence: TGTGCCAGCAGCTTGAGGACCTTGGTCAGCACTGAAGCTTTCTTT.

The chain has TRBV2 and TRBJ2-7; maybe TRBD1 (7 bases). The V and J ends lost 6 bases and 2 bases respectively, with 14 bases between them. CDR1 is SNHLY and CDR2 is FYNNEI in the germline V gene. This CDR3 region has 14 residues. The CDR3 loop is CASRSQGGTYEQYF. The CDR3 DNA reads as TGTGCCAGCAGATCCCAGGGGGGTACCTACGAGCAGTACTTC.

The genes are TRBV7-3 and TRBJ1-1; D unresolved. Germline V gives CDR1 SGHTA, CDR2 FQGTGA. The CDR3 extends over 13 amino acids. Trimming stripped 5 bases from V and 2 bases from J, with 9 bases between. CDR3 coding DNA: TGTGCCAGCAGCCCCGTCCGAAACACTGAAGCTTTCTTT. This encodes CASSPVRNTEAFF.

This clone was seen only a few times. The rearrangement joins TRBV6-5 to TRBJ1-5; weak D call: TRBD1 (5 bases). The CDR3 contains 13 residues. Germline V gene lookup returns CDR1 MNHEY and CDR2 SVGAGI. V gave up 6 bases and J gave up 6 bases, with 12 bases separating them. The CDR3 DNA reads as TGTGCCAGCAGCGTCACGACAGTTCAGCCCCAGCATTTT. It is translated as CASSVTTVQPQHF.

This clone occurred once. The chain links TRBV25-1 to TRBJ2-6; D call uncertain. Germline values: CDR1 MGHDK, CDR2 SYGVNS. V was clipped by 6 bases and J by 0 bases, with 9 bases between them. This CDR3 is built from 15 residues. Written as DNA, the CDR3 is TGTGCCAGCAGCCATCCGGGCTCTGGGGCCAACGTCCTGACTTTC. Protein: CASSHPGSGANVLTF.

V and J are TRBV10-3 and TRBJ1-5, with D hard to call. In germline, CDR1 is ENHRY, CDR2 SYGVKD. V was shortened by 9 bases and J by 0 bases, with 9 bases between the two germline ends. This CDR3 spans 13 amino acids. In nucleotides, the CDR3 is TGTGCCATAGCCGTTGGTAGCAATCAGCCCCAGCATTTT. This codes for CAIAVGSNQPQHF.

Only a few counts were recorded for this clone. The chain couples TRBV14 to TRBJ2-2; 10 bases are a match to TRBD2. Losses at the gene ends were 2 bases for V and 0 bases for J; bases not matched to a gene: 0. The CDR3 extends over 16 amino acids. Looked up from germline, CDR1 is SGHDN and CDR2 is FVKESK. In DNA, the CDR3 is TGTGCCAGCAGCCAACTAGCGGGGGCGAACACCGGGGAGCTGTTTTTT. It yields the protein CASSQLAGANTGELFF.

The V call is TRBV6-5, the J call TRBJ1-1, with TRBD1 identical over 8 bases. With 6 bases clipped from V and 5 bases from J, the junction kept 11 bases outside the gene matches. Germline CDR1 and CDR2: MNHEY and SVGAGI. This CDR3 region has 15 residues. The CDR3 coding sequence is TGTGCCAGCAGGGCAAACAGGGGGGAGAGAACTGAAGCTTTCTTT. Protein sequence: CASRANRGERTEAFF.

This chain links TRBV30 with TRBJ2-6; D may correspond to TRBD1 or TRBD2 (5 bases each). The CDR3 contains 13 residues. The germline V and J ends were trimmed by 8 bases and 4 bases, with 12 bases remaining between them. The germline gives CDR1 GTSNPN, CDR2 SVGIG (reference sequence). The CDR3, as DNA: TGTGCCCGGGGACCGGGGGGGGCCAACGTCCTGACTTTC. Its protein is CARGPGGANVLTF.

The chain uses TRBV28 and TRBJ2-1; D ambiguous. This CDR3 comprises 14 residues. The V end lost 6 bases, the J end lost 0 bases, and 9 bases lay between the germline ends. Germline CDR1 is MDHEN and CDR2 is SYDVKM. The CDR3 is CASSYLSSYNEQFF. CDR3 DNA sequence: TGTGCCAGCAGCTACCTGAGCTCCTACAATGAGCAGTTCTTC.

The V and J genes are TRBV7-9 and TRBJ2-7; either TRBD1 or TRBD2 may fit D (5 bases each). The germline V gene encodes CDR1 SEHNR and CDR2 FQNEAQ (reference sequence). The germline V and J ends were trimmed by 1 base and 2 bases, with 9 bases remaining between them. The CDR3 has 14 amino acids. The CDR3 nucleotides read TGTGCCAGCAGCTTAGGGGACGGGGCCTACGAGCAGTACTTC. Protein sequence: CASSLGDGAYEQYF.

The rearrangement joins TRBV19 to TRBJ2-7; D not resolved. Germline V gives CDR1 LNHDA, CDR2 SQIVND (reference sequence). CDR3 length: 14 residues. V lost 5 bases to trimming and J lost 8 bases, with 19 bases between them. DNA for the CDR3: TGTGCCAGTAGTCCCCCCGGTGCCGTCGCCAAGCAGTACTTC. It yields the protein CASSPPGAVAKQYF.

The CDR3 here is CASGTATNEKLFF. The CDR3 DNA reads TGTGCCAGTGGTACAGCAACTAATGAAAAACTGTTTTTT. The chain is built from TRBV19 and TRBJ1-4; D gene unclear. CDR3 length equals 13 residues. Germline V lookup: CDR1 LNHDA, CDR2 SQIVND (reference sequence). The ends were cut back, 8 bases at V and 0 bases at J, with 7 bases in the middle.

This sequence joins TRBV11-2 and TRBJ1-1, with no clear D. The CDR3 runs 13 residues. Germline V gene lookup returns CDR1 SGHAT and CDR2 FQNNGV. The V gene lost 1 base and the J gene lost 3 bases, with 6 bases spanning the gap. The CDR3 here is CASSLVRDTEAFF. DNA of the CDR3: TGTGCCAGCAGCTTAGTCCGTGACACTGAAGCTTTCTTT.

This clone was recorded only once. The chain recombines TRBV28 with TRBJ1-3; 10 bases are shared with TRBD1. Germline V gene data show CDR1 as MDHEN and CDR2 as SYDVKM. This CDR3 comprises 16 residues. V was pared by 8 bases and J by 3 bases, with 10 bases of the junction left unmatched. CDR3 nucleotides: TGTGCCAGCTTCCGGACAGGGGGGTCGTATGGAAACACCATATATTTT. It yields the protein CASFRTGGSYGNTIYF.

Here the CDR3 reads CASSLGATDTQYF. The CDR3 bases are TGCGCCAGCAGCTTGGGGGCAACAGATACGCAGTATTTT. The rearrangement joins TRBV5-1 to TRBJ2-3, with D hard to call. CDR1 and CDR2 (germline): SGHRS, YFSETQ. Between the trimmed V and J ends, which lost 0 bases and 3 bases, there was a span of 5 bases. The CDR3 extends over 13 amino acids.

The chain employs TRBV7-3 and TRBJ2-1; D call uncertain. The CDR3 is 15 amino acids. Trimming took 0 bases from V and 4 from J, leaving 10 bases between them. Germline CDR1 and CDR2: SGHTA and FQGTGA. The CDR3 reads CASSLTFGTYNEQFF. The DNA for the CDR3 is TGTGCCAGCAGCTTAACATTCGGAACTTACAATGAGCAGTTCTTC.